Below are 20 T cell receptor beta chains sequenced from a single sample in a study of blood T cell repertoires in COVID-19. Sequencing was performed with immunoSEQ multiplex PCR; in TCRdb, only in-frame clones are kept and a portion is missing. The profile shows 250,000 to 300,000 clones, 75% to 90% of them singletons. The sequenced sample was peripheral blood. The receptors were sampled from a woman between 65 and 79 years old with COVID-19, enrolled during active disease.

V is TRBV6-5 and J is TRBJ1-1; D is unresolved. From germline, CDR1 is MNHEY and CDR2 SVGAGI. This CDR3 contains 12 residues. The germline V and J ends were trimmed by 6 bases and 0 bases, with 5 bases remaining between them. CDR3 in DNA: TGTGCCAGCAGCCCAATGAACACTGAAGCTTTCTTT. It encodes CASSPMNTEAFF.

This clone appeared a single time. In nucleotides, the CDR3 is TGTGCCACCAGTGACTATGCGGGTCCGGGACAGATGGATGGCTACACCTTC. Its translation is CATSDYAGPGQMDGYTF. V usage is TRBV24-1 and J usage is TRBJ1-2; the match to TRBD1 covers 7 bases. V lost 4 bases and J lost 6; bases outside the gene matches: 16. CDR1 KGHDR and CDR2 SFDVKD come from the germline V gene. CDR3 length: 17 residues.

V usage is TRBV3-1 (or the pseudogene TRBV3-2) and J usage is TRBJ2-7; D unresolved. The V gene lost 4 bases and the J gene lost 6 bases, with 10 bases spanning the gap. The CDR3 has 12 residues. The germline V gene has CDR1 LGHDT and CDR2 YNNKEL (reference sequence). The DNA for the CDR3 is TGTGCCAGCAGCCCCCGTTCGGGCGAGCAGTACTTC. Translation gives CASSPRSGEQYF.

The genes are TRBV18 and TRBJ1-1; D is undetermined. The CDR3 extends over 16 amino acids. V was cut by 2 bases and J by 4 bases, with 17 bases left in between. Germline values: CDR1 KGHSH, CDR2 LQKENI. The CDR3 DNA reads as TGTGCCAGCTCACCATTCGTAGACATCGAGACCACTGAAGCTTTCTTT. Translating gives CASSPFVDIETTEAFF.

The chain combines TRBV7-3 with TRBJ2-1; 8 bases are shared with TRBD2. The CDR3 length is 14 residues. The germline V gene encodes CDR1 SGHTA and CDR2 FQGTGA. V lost 5 bases to trimming and J lost 9 bases; unmatched junction nucleotides: 9. In DNA, the CDR3 is TGTGCCAGCAGCGGCTCGGGAGGGGAGATTGAGCAGTTCTTC. It codes for CASSGSGGEIEQFF.

The chain recombines TRBV19 with TRBJ1-4; 8 nucleotides match TRBD1. Germline CDR1 and CDR2: LNHDA and SQIVND (reference sequence). The CDR3 totals 16 residues. With V trimmed by 6 bases and J by 2 bases, 8 bases remained unmatched. CDR3: CASRPGQAITNEKLFF. CDR3 nucleotide sequence: TGTGCCAGTAGACCGGGACAGGCAATCACTAATGAAAAACTGTTTTTT. The complete variable domain, with remaining parts taken from reference TRBV19 and TRBJ1-4, reads DGGITQSPKYLFRKEGQNVTLSCEQNLNHDAMYWYRQDPGQGLRLIYYSQIVNDFQKGDIAEGYSVSREKKESFPLTVTSAQKNPTAFYLCASRPGQAITNEKLFFGSGTQLSVL.

The genes are TRBV27 and TRBJ1-2; D is unresolved. From germline, CDR1 is MNHEY and CDR2 SMNVEV (reference sequence). Trimming removed 6 bases at V and 1 base at J, with 12 bases between. The CDR3 runs 14 residues. This CDR3 reads CASSRGRINYGYTF. Here the CDR3 DNA reads TGTGCCAGCAGCCGCGGGCGGATTAACTATGGCTACACCTTC.

The genes are TRBV7-8 and TRBJ2-4, with a tentative D call TRBD2 (7 bases). Trimming left V 1 base short and J 0 bases short, with 13 bases between. The germline gives CDR1 SGHVS, CDR2 FQNEAQ. The CDR3 covers 17 residues. The DNA for the CDR3 is TGTGCCAGCAGCTTAGAGGGGGGGGAGCTAGCCAAAAACATTCAGTACTTC. Its translation: CASSLEGGELAKNIQYF.

The J gene is TRBJ1-2, the V gene TRBV7-2; TRBD1 matches 10 bases. CDR1 is SGHTA, CDR2 FQGNSA, per germline. V was pared by 4 bases and J by 4 bases, with 3 bases of the junction left unmatched. This CDR3 has 14 amino acids. The CDR3 region is CASSSGQGGYGYTF. The CDR3, as DNA: TGTGCCAGCAGCTCAGGACAGGGGGGCTATGGCTACACCTTC.

This clone was found a few times. V usage is TRBV28 and J usage is TRBJ1-6, with D possibly being TRBD1 (6 bases). There are 14 residues in the CDR3. V gave up 8 bases and J gave up 9 bases, with 17 bases separating them. Germline V gene data show CDR1 as MDHEN and CDR2 as SYDVKM. The chain's CDR3 is CASRTGSLRSPLHF. CDR3 coding DNA: TGTGCCAGCCGTACAGGGTCTCTACGTTCACCCCTCCACTTT.

The gene calls are TRBV7-2 and TRBJ2-7; 11 positions agree with TRBD1. The CDR3 is made up of 14 amino acids. Germline V gene sequence: CDR1 SGHTA, CDR2 FQGNSA. Losses at the gene ends were 4 bases for V and 6 bases for J; bases not matched to a gene: 5. The CDR3 sequence: CASSSGQGVGEQYF. DNA of the CDR3: TGTGCCAGCAGCTCGGGACAGGGGGTGGGCGAGCAGTACTTC.

This clone came up a few times. The chain employs TRBV27 and TRBJ1-1; perhaps TRBD1 as D (5 bases). The CDR3 spans 12 residues. V shed 4 bases and J shed 4 bases, with 7 bases lying between them. CDR1 and CDR2 from the germline V gene are MNHEY and SMNVEV (reference sequence). The CDR3, as DNA: TGTGCCAGCAGTTCAGGGTTCACTGAAGCTTTCTTT. It encodes CASSSGFTEAFF.

This clone was recorded a few times. This chain connects TRBV7-2 to TRBJ1-6; D may be TRBD1 (6 bases). Germline V CDR1 and CDR2: SGHTA, FQGNSA. V was trimmed by 4 bases and J by 5 bases, leaving 9 bases between them. This CDR3 contains 14 residues. The CDR3 DNA reads as TGTGCCAGCAGCTCCGGACAGCATAATTCACCCCTCCACTTT. Amino acids: CASSSGQHNSPLHF.

For this clone: Given the absence of the conserved phenylalanine or tryptophan at the CDR3 end, a read error is likely. No DNA is shown, since the ends of the CDR3 on it are uncertain; the CDR3 is the one TCRdb lists. This rearrangement joins TRBV23-1 to TRBJ2-7; the D call TRBD2 from the table was never checked on the DNA. TRBV23-1 is given ORF status, its function remaining uncertain. The CDR3 totals 10 residues, both ends included. The CDR3 reads CASSQKRGTP.

The chain joins TRBV4-3 to TRBJ1-1, with D tentatively TRBD1 (6 bases). Trimming pared 0 bases from V and 7 bases from J, leaving 15 bases between. CDR1 and CDR2 from the germline V gene are LGHNA and YSLEER. CDR3 length equals 15 residues. Written as DNA, the CDR3 is TGCGCCAGCAGCCAAGATCTCAGGGGCACTGGTGAAGCTTTCTTT. Translation: CASSQDLRGTGEAFF.

The CDR3 loop reads CASSFFGPNEKLFF. CDR3 coding DNA: TGTGCCAGCAGCTTTTTTGGGCCAAATGAAAAACTGTTTTTT. This rearrangement joins TRBV5-6 to TRBJ1-4; D is unresolved. V was shortened by 2 bases and J by 5 bases, with 10 bases between the two germline ends. This CDR3 comprises 14 residues. Germline CDR1 reads SGHDT; CDR2 reads YYEEEE.

The chain joins TRBV9 to TRBJ2-4, with 12 bases identical to TRBD2. The CDR3 consists of 16 residues. The germline V gene has CDR1 SGDLS and CDR2 YYNGEE. V was pared by 4 bases and J by 5 bases, with 7 bases of the junction left unmatched. Here the CDR3 reads CASSPSSGGAQNIQYF. CDR3 nucleotide sequence: TGTGCCAGCAGCCCATCTAGCGGGGGGGCCCAAAACATTCAGTACTTC.

This chain joins TRBV9 and TRBJ2-6, with D possibly matching TRBD1 (5 bases). V lost 0 bases, J lost 0 bases, and 7 bases lay in between. This CDR3 spans 16 amino acids. Germline loops: CDR1 SGDLS, CDR2 YYNGEE. In DNA form, the CDR3 reads TGTGCCAGCAGCGTAGGACAGTTCTCTGGGGCCAACGTCCTGACTTTC. Its translation: CASSVGQFSGANVLTF. The whole variable domain, filled in from reference TRBV9 and TRBJ2-6, reads DSGVTQTPKHLITATGQRVTLRCSPRSGDLSVYWYQQSLDQGLQFLIQYYNGEERAKGNILERFSAQQFPDLHSELNLSSLELGDSALYFCASSVGQFSGANVLTFGAGSRLTVL.

The chain couples TRBV4-1 to TRBJ2-4; 8 nucleotides agree with TRBD1. This CDR3 contains 17 residues. Germline trimming cut 1 base from V and 4 bases from J; bases unmatched to any gene: 9. Germline V gives CDR1 MGHRA, CDR2 YSYEKL. The CDR3 DNA reads TGCGCCAGCAGCCAAGTAGGCTCAGGGGGCTCTAAAAACATTCAGTACTTC. This sequence encodes CASSQVGSGGSKNIQYF.

The chain is built from TRBV7-2 and TRBJ2-1; the match to TRBD1 covers 9 bases. Germline CDR1 reads SGHTA; CDR2 reads FQGNSA. The junction had 9 bases not matched to a gene; V was cut back by 5 bases and J by 7 bases. This CDR3 contains 15 residues. The CDR3, as DNA: TGTGCCAGCAGCAGAGCAGGGGACAGGGAAAATGAGCAGTTCTTC. Its translation: CASSRAGDRENEQFF.